What follows are 15 T cell receptor beta chains derived from one specimen sequenced in a study of T cell responses to AZD1222 COVID-19 vaccine. The assay was immunoSEQ multiplex PCR, and TCRdb's table has in-frame clones only and misses some. The table shows 100,000 to 150,000 clones, with roughly 92% occurring only once. Sequenced material: peripheral blood, taken 28 days after the second AZD1222 dose. All receptors come from an adult who received the AZD1222 COVID-19 vaccine.

This clone was observed a few times. The V call is TRBV2, the J call TRBJ1-3, with a weak D call TRBD1 (5 bases). This CDR3 comprises 13 residues. V was trimmed by 6 bases and J by 0 bases, leaving 6 bases between them. CDR1 is SNHLY and CDR2 is FYNNEI in the germline V gene. CDR3 bases: TGTGCCAGCAGACAGGACTCTGGAAACACCATATATTTT. Protein product: CASRQDSGNTIYF.

V is TRBV5-6 and J is TRBJ1-2; unclear D gene. V dropped 0 bases and J dropped 4 bases, with 13 bases sitting between them. Germline CDR1 and CDR2: SGHDT and YYEEEE. The CDR3 contains 15 residues. CDR3 in amino acids: CASSLGQAILYGYTF. CDR3 nucleotides: TGTGCCAGCAGCTTGGGGCAGGCGATCCTCTATGGCTACACCTTC.

The chain recombines TRBV30 with TRBJ1-1; possible D gene TRBD1, 6 bases. Per germline, CDR1 GTSNPN and CDR2 SVGIG (reference sequence). The CDR3 has 14 residues. Trimming shortened V by 3 bases and J by 3 bases, and 14 bases separated the two germline ends. The CDR3 bases are TGTGCCTGGAGCGCAGGGGCAGGGCACACTGAAGCTTTCTTT. Translation gives CAWSAGAGHTEAFF. Using reference TRBV30 and TRBJ1-1 for the parts outside the CDR3, the full variable domain is SQTIHQWPATLVQPVGSPLSLECTVEGTSNPNLYWYRQAAGRGLQLLFYSVGIGQISSEVPQNLSASRPQDRQFILSSKKLLLSDSGFYLCAWSAGAGHTEAFFGQGTRLTVV.

This chain uses TRBV27 with TRBJ2-1; 9 bases agree with TRBD2. There are 15 residues in the CDR3. Trimming at V came to 1 base and at J to 6 bases, leaving 4 bases not matched to a gene. Per the germline V gene, CDR1 is MNHEY and CDR2 is SMNVEV (reference sequence). The CDR3, as DNA: TGTGCCAGCAGTTTATGGGCGGGAGGGCGCAATGAGCAGTTCTTC. Translated, it gives CASSLWAGGRNEQFF.

The chain has TRBV2 and TRBJ1-5, with TRBD1 as a possible D gene (5 bases). The CDR3 sequence is 15 residues long. Germline CDR1 SNHLY, CDR2 FYNNEI. The germline V and J ends were trimmed by 0 bases and 6 bases, with 12 bases remaining between them. CDR3 bases: TGTGCCAGCAGTGAAGCGAGGGGTTCTGGTCAGCCCCAGCATTTT. This codes for CASSEARGSGQPQHF.

This chain connects TRBV18 to TRBJ1-1; no firm D call. The CDR3 extends over 13 amino acids. V dropped 1 base and J dropped 4 bases, with 7 bases sitting between them. The germline V gene has CDR1 KGHSH and CDR2 LQKENI. CDR3 region: CASSPQEATEAFF. CDR3 DNA: TGTGCCAGCTCACCACAGGAGGCCACTGAAGCTTTCTTT.

The chain carries TRBV7-8 and TRBJ2-1, with TRBD2 as a possible D gene (6 bases). The length of the CDR3 is 15 residues. The germline V gene encodes CDR1 SGHVS and CDR2 FQNEAQ. V lost 1 base and J lost 1, with 8 bases in between. As DNA, the CDR3 is TGTGCCAGCAGCTTAGTTGGGGGGTCCTACAATGAGCAGTTCTTC. Translation gives CASSLVGGSYNEQFF.

The V gene is TRBV24-1, the J gene TRBJ1-2; D is unresolved. V lost 5 bases and J lost 1, with 7 bases in between. CDR3 size: 13 residues. In germline, CDR1 is KGHDR, CDR2 SFDVKD. In DNA form, the CDR3 reads TGTGCCACCAGTGTTAGCGATAACTATGGCTACACCTTC. This codes for CATSVSDNYGYTF.

CDR3 loop: CASHWNTEAFF. CDR3 coding DNA: TGTGCCAGCCATTGGAACACTGAAGCTTTCTTT. V and J are TRBV5-8 and TRBJ1-1; no clear D gene. The CDR3 is 11 residues long. CDR1 is SGHTS and CDR2 is YDEGEE in the germline V gene. V lost 7 bases, J lost 1 base, and 5 bases lay in between.

CDR3 residues: CAISAGAVTNEKLFF. The CDR3 coding sequence is TGTGCCATCAGTGCGGGTGCCGTAACTAATGAAAAACTGTTTTTT. The chain employs TRBV10-3 and TRBJ1-4; D unresolved. Germline V lookup: CDR1 ENHRY, CDR2 SYGVKD. V was trimmed by 4 bases and J by 1 base, leaving 10 bases between them. This CDR3 comprises 15 residues.

The chain joins TRBV30 to TRBJ1-1; D is ambiguous. The CDR3 has 15 residues. Germline CDR1 and CDR2: GTSNPN and SVGIG (reference sequence). Deletions cut 2 bases from V and 7 bases from J, with 20 bases between. CDR3 region: CAWSKSGWEIFEAFF. CDR3 sequence (DNA): TGTGCCTGGAGTAAGTCGGGCTGGGAGATTTTTGAAGCTTTCTTT. Using reference TRBV30 and TRBJ1-1 for the parts outside the CDR3, the full variable domain is SQTIHQWPATLVQPVGSPLSLECTVEGTSNPNLYWYRQAAGRGLQLLFYSVGIGQISSEVPQNLSASRPQDRQFILSSKKLLLSDSGFYLCAWSKSGWEIFEAFFGQGTRLTVV.

The chain carries TRBV2 and TRBJ2-7; 7 nucleotides line up with TRBD2. The CDR3 is 15 residues long. The ends lost 7 bases at V and 6 bases at J; junction bases unmatched: 15. Per the germline V gene, CDR1 is SNHLY and CDR2 is FYNNEI. CDR3 protein: CASNLSGTNPSEQYF. The DNA for the CDR3 is TGTGCCAGCAACCTAAGCGGGACCAACCCCTCCGAGCAGTACTTC.

This chain joins TRBV5-1 and TRBJ1-4; no reliable D call. The CDR3 loop spans 13 amino acids. V lost 2 bases and J lost 14, with 16 bases in between. Germline V gene data show CDR1 as SGHRS and CDR2 as YFSETQ. The CDR3 bases are TGCGCCAGCAGCTTTCAGGCTGCCGAAGCGCTGTTTTTT. Amino acids: CASSFQAAEALFF.

This clone was detected only once. The J gene is TRBJ2-2, the V gene TRBV15; the match to TRBD1 covers 8 bases. CDR3 length: 18 residues. Per the germline V gene, CDR1 is LNHNV and CDR2 is YYDKDF (reference sequence). V shed 0 bases, J shed 4 bases, and the junction held 10 bases outside the gene matches. This CDR3 is CATSRDRAGGAGTGELFF. CDR3 bases: TGTGCCACCAGCAGAGATCGGGCAGGGGGCGCAGGCACCGGGGAGCTGTTTTTT.

The chain employs TRBV7-2 and TRBJ2-5, with TRBD2 matching over 9 bases. The germline CDR1 and CDR2 sequences are SGHTA and FQGNSA. Trimming removed 0 bases from V and 3 bases from J; junction bases left unmatched: 14. CDR3 length: 19 amino acids. DNA for the CDR3: TGTGCCAGCAGCTTAGCAGTCTTTTCGGCGCGGGGGGGCGAAGAGACCCAGTACTTC. This encodes CASSLAVFSARGGEETQYF. The full variable domain, completed using reference TRBV7-2 and TRBJ2-5, is GAGVSQSPSNKVTEKGKDVELRCDPISGHTALYWYRQSLGQGLEFLIYFQGNSAPDKSGLPSDRFSAERTGGSVSTLTIQRTQQEDSAVYLCASSLAVFSARGGEETQYFGPGTRLLVL.